This T cell receptor (beta chain) was sequenced in a study of Tregs in tolerant kidney transplant recipients. General study results and limits: Biological reproducibility was not directly addressed in this study.

The CDR3 runs to 15 residues. The V and J ends lost 5 bases and 2 bases, in that order; junction bases with no gene match: 7. Per germline, CDR1 SEHNR and CDR2 FQNEAQ (reference sequence). Only in-frame clones appear in the TCRdb table, and some are missing; sequencing was by immunoSEQ multiplex PCR. Of 75,000 to 95,000 clones in the sample, about 92% were seen once. On this clone: The antigen remains unidentified.

This receptor was obtained from a human donor in good health. Sequencing was done on a sample of CD8+ T cells from blood. The chain uses TRBV7-9 and TRBJ2-7; TRBD2 aligns across 9 bases. CDR3 amino acids: CASSPGTSRAYEQYF. The CDR3 bases are TGTGCCAGCAGCCCCGGGACTAGCCGGGCCTACGAGCAGTACTTC.